Given below is one TCR beta chain in context. Alongside a J-beta primer mix, a sample-barcoded 5' primer served in a second PCR lasting about 7 to 12 cycles. One entry per CDR3 protein, called by TCRdb with MiXCR from the 5' RACE reads. The sample consists of roughly 1,800,000 distinct CDR3 sequences, around 48% of them appearing once. The CDR3 spans 14 residues. Trimming stripped 5 bases from V and 1 base from J, with 9 bases between. Germline-derived CDR1 and CDR2 are KGHDR and SFDVKD. The data are from a study of blood T cells in healthy people across ages. The chain recombines TRBV24-1 with TRBJ2-3; the D gene could be TRBD1 or TRBD2 (5 bases each). This receptor was taken from a woman between 35 and 50 years old in good health. Sequencing was performed on blood. The CDR3 DNA reads TGTGCCACCAGTGCGGGGCTCCGCACAGATACGCAGTATTTT. It codes for CATSAGLRTDTQYF.